This TCR beta chain was profiled in a study of CXCR3-negative and CXCR3-positive naive CD8 T cells. cDNA libraries for TRB were generated by 5' RACE incorporating UMI labels. After re-calling the 5' RACE reads, TCRdb lists one entry per CDR3 protein, DNA absent. Its listing shows about 40,000 distinct CDR3 sequences. CDR3 length equals 11 residues. Germline-derived CDR1 and CDR2 are SQVTM and ANQGSEA. The rearrangement uses TRBV29-1 and TRBJ2-7. The TCR was taken from a human donor in good health. Some clones in this sample may be carry-over from other donors' samples. The source material was memory CD8+ T cells from blood. CDR3 sequence: CSVGISYEQYF.